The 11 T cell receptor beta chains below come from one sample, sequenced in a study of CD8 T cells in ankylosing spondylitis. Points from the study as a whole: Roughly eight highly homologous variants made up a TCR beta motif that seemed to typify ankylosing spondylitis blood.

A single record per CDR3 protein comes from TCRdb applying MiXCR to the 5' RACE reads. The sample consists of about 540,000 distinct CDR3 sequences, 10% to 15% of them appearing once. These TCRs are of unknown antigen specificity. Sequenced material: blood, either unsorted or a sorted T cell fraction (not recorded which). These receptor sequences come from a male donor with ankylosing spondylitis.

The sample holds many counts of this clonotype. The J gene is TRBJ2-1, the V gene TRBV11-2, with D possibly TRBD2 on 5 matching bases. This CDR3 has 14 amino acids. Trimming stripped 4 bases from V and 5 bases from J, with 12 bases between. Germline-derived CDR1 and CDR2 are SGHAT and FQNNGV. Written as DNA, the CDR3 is TGTGCCAGCAGCTCCTACCGGGATAACAATGAGCAGTTCTTC. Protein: CASSSYRDNNEQFF.

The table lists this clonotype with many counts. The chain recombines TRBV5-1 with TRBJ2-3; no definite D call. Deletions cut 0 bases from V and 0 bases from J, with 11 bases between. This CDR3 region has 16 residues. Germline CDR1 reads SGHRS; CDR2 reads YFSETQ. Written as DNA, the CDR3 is TGCGCCAGCAGCTTGGACACCCCGAGGAGCACAGATACGCAGTATTTT. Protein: CASSLDTPRSTDTQYF.

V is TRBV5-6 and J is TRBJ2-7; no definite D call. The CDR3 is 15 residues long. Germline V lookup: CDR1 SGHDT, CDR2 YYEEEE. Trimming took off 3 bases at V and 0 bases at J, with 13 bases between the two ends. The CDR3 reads CASSWKDTSSYEQYF. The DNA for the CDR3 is TGTGCCAGCAGCTGGAAAGACACGAGCTCCTACGAGCAGTACTTC.

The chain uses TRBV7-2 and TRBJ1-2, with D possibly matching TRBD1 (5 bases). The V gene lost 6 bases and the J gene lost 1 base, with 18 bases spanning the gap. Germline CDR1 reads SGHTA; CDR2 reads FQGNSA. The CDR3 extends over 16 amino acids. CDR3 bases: TGTGCCAGCAGGAGAGCGGAGGCAGGGTTTAACTATGGCTACACCTTC. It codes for CASRRAEAGFNYGYTF.

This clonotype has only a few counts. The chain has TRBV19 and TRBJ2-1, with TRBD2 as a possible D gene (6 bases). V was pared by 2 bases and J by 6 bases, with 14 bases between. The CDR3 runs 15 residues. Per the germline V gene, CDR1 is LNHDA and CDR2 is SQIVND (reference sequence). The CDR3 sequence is CASSISGLLINEQFF. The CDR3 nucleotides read TGTGCCAGTAGTATATCGGGACTCCTCATCAATGAGCAGTTCTTC.

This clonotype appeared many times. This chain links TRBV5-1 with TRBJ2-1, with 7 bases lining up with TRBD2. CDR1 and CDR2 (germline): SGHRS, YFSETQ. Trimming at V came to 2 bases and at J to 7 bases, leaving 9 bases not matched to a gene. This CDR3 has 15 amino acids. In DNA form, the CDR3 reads TGCGCCAGCAGCTTCCTGGGAGGGACTGTTAATGAGCAGTTCTTC. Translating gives CASSFLGGTVNEQFF.

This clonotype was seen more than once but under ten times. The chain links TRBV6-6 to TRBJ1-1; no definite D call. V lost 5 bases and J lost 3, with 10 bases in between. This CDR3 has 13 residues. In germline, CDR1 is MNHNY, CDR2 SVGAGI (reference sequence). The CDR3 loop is CASSTAQYTEAFF. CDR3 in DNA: TGTGCCAGCAGTACCGCCCAGTACACTGAAGCTTTCTTT.

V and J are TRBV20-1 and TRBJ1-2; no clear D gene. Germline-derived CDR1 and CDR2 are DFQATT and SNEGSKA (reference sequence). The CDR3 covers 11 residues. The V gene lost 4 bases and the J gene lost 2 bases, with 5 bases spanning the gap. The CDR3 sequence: CSAKVNYGYTF. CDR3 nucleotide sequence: TGCAGTGCTAAAGTAAACTATGGCTACACCTTC.

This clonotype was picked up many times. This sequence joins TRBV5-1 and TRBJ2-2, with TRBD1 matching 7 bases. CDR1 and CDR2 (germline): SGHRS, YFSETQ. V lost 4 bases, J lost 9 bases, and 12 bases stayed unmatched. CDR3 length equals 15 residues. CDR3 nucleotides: TGCGCCAGCAGCCGTAACCGGGACAGTTCAAGGGAGCTGTTTTTT. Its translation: CASSRNRDSSRELFF.

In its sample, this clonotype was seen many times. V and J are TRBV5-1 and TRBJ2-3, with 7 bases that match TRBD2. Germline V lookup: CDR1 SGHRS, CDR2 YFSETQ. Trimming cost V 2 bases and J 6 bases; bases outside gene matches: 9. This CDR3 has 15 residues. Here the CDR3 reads CASSFEAGVTDTQYF. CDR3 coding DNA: TGCGCCAGCAGCTTTGAGGCGGGAGTTACCGATACGCAGTATTTT.

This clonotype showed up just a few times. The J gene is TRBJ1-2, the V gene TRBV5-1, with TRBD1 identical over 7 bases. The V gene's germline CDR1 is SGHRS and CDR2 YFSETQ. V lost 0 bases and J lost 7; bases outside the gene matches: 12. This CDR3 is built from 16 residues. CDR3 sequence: CASSLGPGQAFGGYTF. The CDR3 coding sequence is TGCGCCAGCAGCTTGGGCCCCGGACAGGCCTTTGGTGGCTACACCTTC. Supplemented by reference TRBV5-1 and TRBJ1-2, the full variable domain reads KAGVTQTPRYLIKTRGQQVTLSCSPISGHRSVSWYQQTPGQGLQFLFEYFSETQRNKGNFPGRFSGRQFSNSRSEMNVSTLELGDSALYLCASSLGPGQAFGGYTFGSGTRLTVV.